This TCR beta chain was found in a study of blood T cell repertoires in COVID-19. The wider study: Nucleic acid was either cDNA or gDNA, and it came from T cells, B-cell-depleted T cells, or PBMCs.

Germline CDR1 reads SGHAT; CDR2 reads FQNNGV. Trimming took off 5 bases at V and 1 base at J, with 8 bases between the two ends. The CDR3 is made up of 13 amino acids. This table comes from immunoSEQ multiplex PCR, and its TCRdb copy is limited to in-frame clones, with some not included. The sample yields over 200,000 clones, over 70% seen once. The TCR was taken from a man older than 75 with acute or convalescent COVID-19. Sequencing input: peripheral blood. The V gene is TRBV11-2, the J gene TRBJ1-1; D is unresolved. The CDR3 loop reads CASSLSSNTEAFF. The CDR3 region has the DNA TGTGCCAGCAGCCTTAGTTCGAACACTGAAGCTTTCTTT.